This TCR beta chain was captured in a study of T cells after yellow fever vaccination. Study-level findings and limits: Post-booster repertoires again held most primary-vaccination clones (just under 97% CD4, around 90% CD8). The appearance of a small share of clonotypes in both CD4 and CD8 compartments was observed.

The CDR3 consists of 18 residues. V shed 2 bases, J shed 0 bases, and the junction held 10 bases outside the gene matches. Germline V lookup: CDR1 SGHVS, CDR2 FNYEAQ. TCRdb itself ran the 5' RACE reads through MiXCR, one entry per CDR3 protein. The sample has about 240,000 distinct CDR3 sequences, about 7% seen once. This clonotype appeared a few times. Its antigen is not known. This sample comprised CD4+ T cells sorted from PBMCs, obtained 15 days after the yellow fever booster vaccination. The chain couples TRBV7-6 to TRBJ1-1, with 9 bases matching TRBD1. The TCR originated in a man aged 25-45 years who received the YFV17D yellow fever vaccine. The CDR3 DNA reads TGTGCCAGCAGCTTACGATTCGGGGGACAGGGATTGAACACTGAAGCTTTCTTT. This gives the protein CASSLRFGGQGLNTEAFF.